This entry describes one TCR beta chain. Antigen: not known. This specimen belongs to a study of OX40 agonist ivuxolimab in advanced cancers. Study-level background: Participants averaged about 66 years of age (range about 23 to 80) and were around 80% male. There were three patients with partial responses, one having hepatocellular carcinoma and two cutaneous melanoma. Overall study findings and caveats: No antigen was identified for the clonally expanded peripheral T cells.

Autoimmune disease history or systemic immunosuppression led to patient exclusion. Profiling relied on immunoSEQ multiplex PCR, and the TCRdb table lists in-frame clones only, not all of them. The sample yields 74,000 or so clones, 93% seen once. Sequences were derived from CD4+ or CD8+ T cells sorted from blood, sampled in a trial of the OX40 agonist ivuxolimab. The TCR was taken from an adult with an advanced solid tumor such as melanoma, head and neck, liver or kidney cancer.

The CDR3 loop is CASRTGTGAYEQYF. The CDR3 DNA reads as TGTGCCAGCAGAACCGGGACAGGAGCCTACGAGCAGTACTTC. The chain uses TRBV5-6 and TRBJ2-7; TRBD1 matches 8 bases. The germline gives CDR1 SGHDT, CDR2 YYEEEE. V was pared by 5 bases and J by 2 bases, with 6 bases of the junction left unmatched. The CDR3 runs to 14 residues.